What follows are 29 T cell receptor beta chains derived from one specimen sequenced in a study of cytomegalovirus exposure and HLA in healthy donors. PCR was performed using 60 Vbeta and 13 Jbeta primers. Sequenced by immunoSEQ multiplex PCR; TCRdb stores in-frame clones only, minus some. The sample consists of some 150,000 clones, roughly 80% of them appearing once. Sequenced input: PBMCs. All receptors derive from a male donor in good health and CMV-seronegative.

The chain employs TRBV4-2 and TRBJ2-1, with TRBD2 identical over 9 bases. CDR3 length: 15 residues. Germline CDR1 LGHNA, CDR2 YNFKEQ. Trimming cost V 0 bases and J 7 bases; bases outside gene matches: 4. CDR3 bases: TGTGCCAGCAGCCAAGATTCTAGCGGGGTAAATGAGCAGTTCTTC. Translation gives CASSQDSSGVNEQFF.

Only one count was recorded for this clone. This chain joins TRBV18 and TRBJ2-7; 8 nucleotides align to TRBD2. The V segment lost 3 bases and the J segment 4 bases; nucleotides outside the gene matches: 14. Germline loops: CDR1 KGHSH, CDR2 LQKENI. This CDR3 is 17 amino acids long. This CDR3 is CASSPPRERGFRYEQYF. The DNA for the CDR3 is TGTGCCAGCTCACCCCCCCGGGAGCGGGGGTTTAGATACGAGCAGTACTTC.

This clone was counted between two and nine times. This rearrangement joins TRBV2 to TRBJ1-4; 9 nucleotides align to TRBD1. Germline CDR1 and CDR2: SNHLY and FYNNEI. J lost 8 bases, V lost 5 bases, and 6 bases had no gene match. The CDR3 contains 14 residues. The CDR3 loop is CASSLTGGEEKLFF. CDR3 nucleotides: TGTGCCAGCAGTTTGACAGGGGGTGAGGAAAAACTGTTTTTT.

The chain joins TRBV5-1 to TRBJ2-7, with D possibly being TRBD1 (6 bases). V dropped 4 bases and J dropped 3 bases, with 14 bases sitting between them. This CDR3 spans 14 amino acids. Germline V lookup: CDR1 SGHRS, CDR2 YFSETQ. CDR3 DNA: TGCGCCAGCAGCACGGGCGGACAGTTCTACGAGCAGTACTTC. It translates to CASSTGGQFYEQYF.

This chain joins TRBV29-1 and TRBJ1-2; unclear D gene. The CDR3 sequence is 14 residues long. Germline CDR1 SQVTM, CDR2 ANQGSEA. Deletions cut 1 base from V and 4 bases from J, with 13 bases between. This CDR3 reads CSVEGPGGGYGYTF. Written as DNA, the CDR3 is TGCAGCGTTGAAGGGCCGGGAGGCGGCTATGGCTACACCTTC.

The chain employs TRBV9 and TRBJ2-1; TRBD1 is a possible D gene (6 bases). Germline V gene data show CDR1 as SGDLS and CDR2 as YYNGEE. Trimming shortened V by 1 base and J by 0 bases, and 8 bases separated the two germline ends. The CDR3 covers 15 residues. CDR3 residues: CASSVSGASYNEQFF. Here the CDR3 DNA reads TGTGCCAGCAGCGTATCAGGGGCCTCCTACAATGAGCAGTTCTTC.

The J gene is TRBJ2-3, the V gene TRBV4-3; 8 positions agree with TRBD2. Germline CDR1 reads LGHNA; CDR2 reads YSLEER. The CDR3 is made up of 16 amino acids. Trimming cost V 1 base and J 2 bases; bases outside gene matches: 5. CDR3 sequence (DNA): TGCGCCAGCAGCCAAGTCCAGCGGGGGACCACAGATACGCAGTATTTT. This encodes CASSQVQRGTTDTQYF.

The chain employs TRBV7-8 and TRBJ2-5; a possible D gene is TRBD1 (6 bases). Germline CDR1 SGHVS, CDR2 FQNEAQ. The CDR3 is made up of 14 amino acids. V was trimmed by 5 bases and J by 5 bases, leaving 15 bases between them. Here the CDR3 reads CASSPTGNGETQYF. CDR3 sequence (DNA): TGTGCCAGCAGCCCTACAGGGAATGGGGAGACCCAGTACTTC.

The V call is TRBV27, the J call TRBJ2-4; D perhaps matches TRBD1 (6 bases). The germline V gene encodes CDR1 MNHEY and CDR2 SMNVEV (reference sequence). V was shortened by 9 bases and J by 0 bases, with 9 bases between the two germline ends. The CDR3 spans 13 residues. The CDR3 loop reads CARNREAKNIQYF. CDR3 in DNA: TGTGCCAGAAACAGGGAAGCCAAAAACATTCAGTACTTC.

J is TRBJ1-4 and V is TRBV30, with D perhaps matching TRBD1 (5 bases). CDR1 is GTSNPN, CDR2 SVGIG, per germline (reference sequence). Between the trimmed V and J ends, which lost 0 bases and 6 bases, there was a span of 17 bases. This CDR3 comprises 16 residues. CDR3 coding DNA: TGTGCCTGGAGTGTAGGAAAGGGGCACTACCATGAAAAACTGTTTTTT. Protein product: CAWSVGKGHYHEKLFF.

The rearrangement links TRBV27 to TRBJ2-1, with 14 bases identical to TRBD2. The CDR3 is made up of 15 amino acids. V was clipped by 6 bases and J by 9 bases; unmatched bases: 7. Germline assignment: CDR1 MNHEY and CDR2 SMNVEV (reference sequence). The CDR3 DNA sequence: TGTGCCAGCAGGCAAGGACTAGCGGGGGGAGTTGAGCAGTTCTTC. It specifies CASRQGLAGGVEQFF.

This clone has just a few counts. The J gene is TRBJ2-1, the V gene TRBV4-1; 9 bases agree with TRBD1. Unmatched junction bases numbered 8, after V lost 2 bases and J lost 6 bases. Germline V lookup: CDR1 MGHRA, CDR2 YSYEKL. This CDR3 region has 16 residues. The CDR3 loop is CASSQLGDRDSNEQFF. CDR3 nucleotide sequence: TGCGCCAGCAGCCAACTGGGGGACAGGGATTCCAATGAGCAGTTCTTC.

The chain links TRBV5-4 to TRBJ2-5, with TRBD2 matching 10 bases. CDR3 length: 15 amino acids. V lost 3 bases and J lost 7; bases outside the gene matches: 9. CDR1 is SGHNT and CDR2 is YYREEE in the germline V gene (reference sequence). CDR3 DNA sequence: TGTGCCAGCAGCTCCGGGGGTGAGCGGGGGGGGACCCAGTACTTC. It specifies CASSSGGERGGTQYF. Full variable domain (rest looked up from reference TRBV5-4 and TRBJ2-5): ETGVTQSPTHLIKTRGQQVTLRCSSQSGHNTVSWYQQALGQGPQFIFQYYREEENGRGNFPPRFSGLQFPNYSSELNVNALELDDSALYLCASSSGGERGGTQYFGPGTRLLVL.

The chain carries TRBV9 and TRBJ1-2, with 7 bases identical to TRBD1. CDR1 is SGDLS and CDR2 is YYNGEE in the germline V gene. With V trimmed by 4 bases and J by 2 bases, 8 bases remained unmatched. The CDR3 contains 15 residues. Here the CDR3 DNA reads TGTGCCAGCAGCCCCCTCGGACAGGACAACTATGGCTACACCTTC. This codes for CASSPLGQDNYGYTF.

The chain recombines TRBV10-3 with TRBJ1-6; 8 bases are shared with TRBD1. The V and J ends lost 7 bases and 7 bases, in that order; junction bases with no gene match: 3. Looked up from germline, CDR1 is ENHRY and CDR2 is SYGVKD. CDR3 size: 13 residues. CDR3 sequence reads: CAIKGQENSPLHF. The DNA for the CDR3 is TGTGCCATCAAGGGACAGGAAAATTCACCCCTCCACTTT.

This rearrangement joins TRBV18 to TRBJ1-2; the match to TRBD1 covers 9 bases. V dropped 2 bases and J dropped 8; count of bases not matched to a gene: 12. Germline assignment: CDR1 KGHSH and CDR2 LQKENI. CDR3 size: 16 residues. Written as DNA, the CDR3 is TGTGCCAGCTCACCAGGCGCGGGGACAGGGTTCATGGGCTACACCTTC. It codes for CASSPGAGTGFMGYTF. The whole variable domain, filled in from reference TRBV18 and TRBJ1-2, reads NAGVMQNPRHLVRRRGQEARLRCSPMKGHSHVYWYRQLPEEGLKFMVYLQKENIIDESGMPKERFSAEFPKEGPSILRIQQVVRGDSAAYFCASSPGAGTGFMGYTFGSGTRLTVV.

This clone was seen a handful of times. The chain carries TRBV30 and TRBJ1-1; D perhaps matches TRBD1 (5 bases). CDR3 size: 11 residues. Per germline, CDR1 GTSNPN and CDR2 SVGIG (reference sequence). Trimming took 0 bases from V and 6 from J, leaving 5 bases between them. This CDR3 reads CAWSVGAEAFF. The DNA of the CDR3 is TGTGCCTGGAGTGTAGGGGCTGAAGCTTTCTTT.

The chain uses TRBV9 and TRBJ1-2, with D uncertain. The germline CDR1 and CDR2 sequences are SGDLS and YYNGEE. The CDR3 extends over 15 amino acids. V was cut by 0 bases and J by 7 bases, with 16 bases left in between. In DNA, the CDR3 is TGTGCCAGCAGCGTAGCAAACCCTATTGTCGGTGGCTACACCTTC. Encoded protein: CASSVANPIVGGYTF.

This clone was picked up one time. This sequence joins TRBV27 and TRBJ1-2, with 8 bases that match TRBD1. The CDR3 is 15 amino acids. After removal of 7 bases from V and 4 bases from J, the junction contained 11 bases not matched to a gene. Looked up from germline, CDR1 is MNHEY and CDR2 is SMNVEV (reference sequence). As DNA, the CDR3 is TGTGCCAGCAAAGGGATCGGACAGGGAGGCTATGGCTACACCTTC. Its translation: CASKGIGQGGYGYTF.

This sequence joins TRBV20-1 and TRBJ2-5; tentative D call: TRBD1 (5 bases). The CDR3 spans 11 residues. Germline CDR1 is DFQATT and CDR2 is SNEGSKA (reference sequence). Trimming pared 5 bases from V and 7 bases from J, leaving 11 bases between. CDR3 loop: CSAYRSGTQYF. Written as DNA, the CDR3 is TGCAGTGCTTACAGGTCCGGGACCCAGTACTTC.

This clone has just one count. V is TRBV28 and J is TRBJ1-1, with no clear D. The CDR3 length is 13 residues. Germline values: CDR1 MDHEN, CDR2 SYDVKM. Trimming removed 5 bases at V and 4 bases at J, with 11 bases between. The chain's CDR3 is CASSPLAATEAFF. The CDR3 DNA reads as TGTGCCAGCAGTCCCCTTGCGGCCACTGAAGCTTTCTTT.

The chain combines TRBV5-1 with TRBJ2-2; TRBD2 matches at 13 bases. The CDR3 contains 18 residues. V was clipped by 5 bases and J by 2 bases; unmatched bases: 9. CDR1 and CDR2 from the germline V gene are SGHRS and YFSETQ. The CDR3 bases are TGCGCCAGCAGACCAAGGACTAGCGGGGGACCAAACACCGGGGAGCTGTTTTTT. Encoded protein: CASRPRTSGGPNTGELFF.

The genes are TRBV18 and TRBJ2-1, with D possibly being TRBD2 (6 bases). Trimming shortened V by 3 bases and J by 8 bases, and 8 bases separated the two germline ends. The CDR3 runs to 12 residues. The germline CDR1 and CDR2 sequences are KGHSH and LQKENI. The CDR3 loop is CASSPSGDEQFF. As DNA, the CDR3 is TGTGCCAGCTCACCCTCGGGGGATGAGCAGTTCTTC.

V and J are TRBV4-3 and TRBJ1-2; no firm D call. The germline V gene has CDR1 LGHNA and CDR2 YSLEER. V was clipped by 1 base and J by 6 bases, with 12 bases between them. This CDR3 is built from 14 residues. The CDR3: CASSQGKAADGYTF. For the CDR3, the DNA is TGCGCCAGCAGCCAAGGAAAGGCAGCGGATGGCTACACCTTC.

The J gene is TRBJ1-5, the V gene TRBV27; tentative D call: TRBD1 (6 bases). The CDR3 sequence is 16 residues long. V lost 11 bases, J lost 0 bases, and 20 bases lay in between. Germline-derived CDR1 and CDR2 are MNHEY and SMNVEV (reference sequence). The DNA for the CDR3 is TGTGCCGGGGAGCGCCGGGACAACGGTAGCAATCAGCCCCAGCATTTT. Its translation: CAGERRDNGSNQPQHF.

This sequence joins TRBV9 and TRBJ1-2; D unclear. Germline CDR1 and CDR2: SGDLS and YYNGEE. The CDR3 has 15 residues. Trimming left V 3 bases short and J 4 bases short, with 16 bases between. The CDR3 nucleotides read TGTGCCAGCAGCGCGCCGTTTTCAGGTGCCTATGGCTACACCTTC. This gives the protein CASSAPFSGAYGYTF.

The rearrangement joins TRBV7-2 to TRBJ1-2; 8 bases align to TRBD1. The CDR3 loop spans 13 amino acids. Germline V lookup: CDR1 SGHTA, CDR2 FQGNSA. The J segment lost 7 bases and the V segment lost 6 bases, leaving 7 bases of the junction unmatched. In DNA form, the CDR3 reads TGTGCCAGCAGTCCAAACACAGGGGGTGGCTACACCTTC. The encoded protein is CASSPNTGGGYTF.

The chain uses TRBV19 and TRBJ1-1; 9 positions match TRBD1. Unmatched junction bases numbered 5, after V lost 5 bases and J lost 1 base. Germline V gene data show CDR1 as LNHDA and CDR2 as SQIVND (reference sequence). The CDR3 consists of 15 residues. The CDR3 loop reads CASSPQDRGNTEAFF. In DNA form, the CDR3 reads TGTGCCAGTAGTCCCCAGGACAGGGGGAACACTGAAGCTTTCTTT.

This chain links TRBV5-1 with TRBJ1-4; 9 bases line up with TRBD1. Germline CDR1 is SGHRS and CDR2 is YFSETQ. The ends lost 4 bases at V and 11 bases at J; junction bases unmatched: 15. This CDR3 is built from 16 residues. This CDR3 is CASSRTSMTGGFKLFF. CDR3 bases: TGCGCCAGCAGCCGGACCTCGATGACAGGGGGGTTTAAACTGTTTTTT. Using reference TRBV5-1 and TRBJ1-4 for the parts outside the CDR3, the full variable domain is KAGVTQTPRYLIKTRGQQVTLSCSPISGHRSVSWYQQTPGQGLQFLFEYFSETQRNKGNFPGRFSGRQFSNSRSEMNVSTLELGDSALYLCASSRTSMTGGFKLFFGSGTQLSVL.